Listed here are 3 T cell receptor beta chains from one sample, sequenced in a study of blood T cell repertoires in COVID-19. Assay: immunoSEQ multiplex PCR; the TCRdb copy retains only in-frame clones and omits some. The repertoire holds about 120,000 clones, with roughly 90% as singletons. The material sequenced was peripheral blood. Receptors were obtained from a man aged 55 to 70 with COVID-19, enrolled during active disease.

The chain recombines TRBV19 with TRBJ2-7; tentatively, D is TRBD1 (6 bases). The CDR3 runs to 15 residues. Germline V gene lookup returns CDR1 LNHDA and CDR2 SQIVND (reference sequence). V lost 7 bases, J lost 2 bases, and 18 bases lay in between. DNA for the CDR3: TGTGCCAGTACCAATCCCGGGACATCCCCCTACGAGCAGTACTTC. Encoded protein: CASTNPGTSPYEQYF.

This clone was counted between two and nine times. The chain links TRBV5-5 to TRBJ1-2; D is perhaps TRBD1 (5 bases). CDR3 length: 19 amino acids. V lost 4 bases and J 4 bases, leaving 29 bases between the germline ends. The germline CDR1 and CDR2 sequences are SGHKS and YYEKEE (reference sequence). CDR3 nucleotide sequence: TGTGCCAGCAGCCTTTCCAGGACAAGATTCTCCGAACGTGTCTATGGCTACACCTTC. It translates to CASSLSRTRFSERVYGYTF.

The V and J genes are TRBV28 and TRBJ2-1; 10 bases are a match to TRBD2. Trimming at V came to 8 bases and at J to 9 bases, leaving 13 bases not matched to a gene. Germline values: CDR1 MDHEN, CDR2 SYDVKM. The CDR3 covers 15 residues. The CDR3 region has the DNA TGTGCCAGCCTTGAAGCGGGAGGGCCTTTTGGTGAGCAGTTCTTC. This gives the protein CASLEAGGPFGEQFF.